This T cell receptor beta chain was documented in a study of shared clonotypes between healthy human individuals (dated by TCRdb to the early 2020s). Some background on the complete study: A couple of women and a few men aged 18 to 49 years were included in the cohort. For each donor, CD4 naive and CD4 memory were each given three plates, CD8 naive was given two plates, and CD8 memory was given one plate. Blood TCR repertoires of a handful of healthy adults were deeply sequenced to estimate repertoire size and the extent of clonotype sharing between individuals. To increase sequencing depth and limit assay-specific biases, TCR repertoire library preparation and sequencing were carried out by different laboratories using diverse techniques. Between about 0.94 and 8.9 billion PBMCs per donor were obtained by leukapheresis. The research as a whole found: Sampling was limited to blood, and TCR repertoires in tissue likely differ from TCR repertoires in blood. Higher generation probabilities were observed for clonotypes shared by all four sorted-subset donors than for non-shared clonotypes. Pairwise subsampling indicated that sequencing depth was expected to affect the degree of clonotype sharing among donors. Rarefaction of sorted-subset datasets indicated incomplete sequencing despite the large sequencing depth. The small number of donors limited the genetic and exposure-history diversity represented. Naive subsets generally had larger estimated clonotype richness than memory subsets did. About 4.5% of naive CD4, roughly 3.6% of naive CD8, roughly 2.4% of memory CD4, and over 0.35% of memory CD8 clonotypes were shared across several donors.

TCR CDR3 regions were amplified from genomic DNA by multiplex PCR using the deep immunoSEQ assay. For each cell subset, the extracted genomic DNA was distributed evenly across all wells of several immunoSEQ 96-well plates, and each plate served as one replicate. For sorted subsets, each replicate PCR was loaded with around 220 ng genomic DNA, equivalent to approximately 33,000 T cell genomes. The purified libraries were quantified using a Qubit 3.0 fluorometer, sized with a Bioanalyzer 2100, and then quantified again using the KAPA Library Quantification kit. Each immunoSEQ 96-well plate was sequenced on its own single-read 150-cycle Illumina NextSeq 550 flow cell. The study's processing was this. Because the immunoSEQ output held only junctional sequences and lacked quality scores, the filtering could not match the filtering applied to full-length reads. Sequences were annotated with PyIR, a Python wrapper for IgBLAST v1.9, using IMGT germline references to assign V/J genes and CDR3. Reads with weak V/J assignments (E-value above 1e-6), missing CDR3, stop codons, out-of-frame junctions, or ambiguous translated residues were removed. V3J clonotypes were defined as sequences sharing an identical inferred V gene, J gene, and CDR3 amino acid sequence. The percentage overlap between two repertoires was calculated by dividing the number of shared unique clonotypes by the size of the smaller repertoire. Richness of each repertoire was evaluated using RTK rarefaction, the Chao1 estimator, and Recon v2.1 estimates of unobserved clonotypes. OLGA was used to compute generation probabilities for all TCRbeta clonotypes that the gDNA method yielded from a handful of donors. Sourced from immuneACCESS, this table was stored by TCRdb with only in-frame sequences that have V and J called. A share of the clones is absent; for the studies checked, an unresolved V gene accounts for under half, and the remainder has no known explanation. From that table come the V and J calls and clone size; the DNA was used to work out D and trimming. This sample lists approximately 1.5 million clones; roughly 98.5% were detected once. Around 0.38% of the sample belongs to the ten largest clones.

A note on this clone: Its antigen remains undetermined. No base quality information exists; no much larger clone differs at one position.

Healthy HIV-negative adults with no recently reported acute infections or vaccinations were included as donors. Every donor was a Caucasian adult residing in Nashville, Tennessee, USA. Magnetic negative selection was used to enrich CD4+ T cells, after which naive cells were positively selected on CD45RA and the negative fraction became the memory subset. Blood was collected by leukapheresis, and PBMCs were isolated by Ficoll-Histopaque density gradient centrifugation and then cryopreserved in liquid nitrogen vapor phase. Analytical flow cytometry was used to check the purity and quantity of each magnetically sorted T cell population. Genomic DNA was isolated from each sorted fraction and quantified by UV absorbance on a Nanodrop 2000c. V and J are truncated by 0 bases and 8 bases respectively, leaving an intervening sequence of 17 bases. The CDR3 holds 15 amino acids from the cysteine to the phenylalanine. The only DNA kept is the CDR3, 45 bases in frame from the first base. According to the germline V gene (reference sequence), CDR1 reads SGHNT and CDR2 reads YYREEE.

The sequence is built from TRBV5-4 and TRBJ1-2; 5 matching bases give a weak D call of TRBD1. The receptor comes from a young man in good health. The sequencing sample was made of naive CD4+ T cells sorted from blood. The label giving this sample's cell subset or site can be read as: CD45RA+ positively selected. CDR3 sequence: CASSLATPGFRGYTF. The DNA sequence is TGTGCCAGCAGCTTGGCCACTCCAGGGTTTCGCGGCTACACCTTC.